This paragraph covers one T cell receptor (beta chain) sequence. Treatment specified: randomized to nivolumab then ipilimumab (arm A) or the reverse (arm B). Sorted cells were live CD3+CD8+, lacking CD19 and CD56, from PBMCs. The data originate from a study of sequential checkpoint blockade in melanoma. The protocol was immunoSEQ multiplex PCR, while the TCRdb copy is restricted to in-frame clones and leaves out a portion. The table shows 10,000 to 11,000 clones, with 75% occurring only once. Source: CD8+ T cells sorted from blood (inferred from file names), taken from a patient given nivolumab and ipilimumab in sequence. The TCR comes from a human donor with melanoma.

The CDR3 DNA reads TGTGCCAGCAGCTTTGGCTCTTACAATGAGCAGTTCTTC. Amino acids: CASSFGSYNEQFF. This chain connects TRBV13 to TRBJ2-1; D is unclear. The CDR3 has 13 residues. V was shortened by 3 bases and J by 4 bases, with 7 bases between the two germline ends. Per germline, CDR1 PRHDT and CDR2 FYEKMQ (reference sequence).